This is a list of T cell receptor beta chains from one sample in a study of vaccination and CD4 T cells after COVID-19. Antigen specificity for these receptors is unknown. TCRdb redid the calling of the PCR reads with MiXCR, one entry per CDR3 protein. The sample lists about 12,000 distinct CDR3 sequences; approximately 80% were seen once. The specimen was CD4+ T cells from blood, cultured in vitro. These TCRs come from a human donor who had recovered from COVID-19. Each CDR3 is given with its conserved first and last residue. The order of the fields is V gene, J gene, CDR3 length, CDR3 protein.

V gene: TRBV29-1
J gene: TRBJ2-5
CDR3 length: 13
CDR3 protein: CSVERDLRETQYF

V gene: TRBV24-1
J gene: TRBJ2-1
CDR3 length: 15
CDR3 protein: CATSDLHRGLGEQFF

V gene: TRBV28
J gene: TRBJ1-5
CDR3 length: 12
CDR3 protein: CASSLRGLPQHF

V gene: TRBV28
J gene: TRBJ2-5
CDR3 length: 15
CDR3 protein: CASSASGRAQETQYF

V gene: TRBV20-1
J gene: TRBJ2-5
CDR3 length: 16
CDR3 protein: CSAPRTLTSEKETQYF

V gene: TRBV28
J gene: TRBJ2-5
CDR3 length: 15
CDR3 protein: CASSLGGKGEETQYF

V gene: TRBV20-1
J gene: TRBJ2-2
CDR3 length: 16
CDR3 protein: CSARGRQFGNTGELFF

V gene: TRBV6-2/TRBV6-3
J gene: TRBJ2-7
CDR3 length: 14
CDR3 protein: CASRPLAGFYEQYF

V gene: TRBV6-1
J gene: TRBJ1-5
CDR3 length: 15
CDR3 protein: CASRRDRYSNQPQHF

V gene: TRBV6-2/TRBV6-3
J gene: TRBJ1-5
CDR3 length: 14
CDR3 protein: CASSRDSLRQPQHF

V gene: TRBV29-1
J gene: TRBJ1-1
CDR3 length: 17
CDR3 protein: CSAGGAQGAEEDTEAFF

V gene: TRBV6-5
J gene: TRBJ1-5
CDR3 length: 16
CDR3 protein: CASSYSYITSGSAQHF

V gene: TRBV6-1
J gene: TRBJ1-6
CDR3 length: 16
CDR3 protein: CASRRQFGPFNSPLHF